This TCR beta chain was sequenced in a study of response to subunit inactivated influenza vaccine. TCRdb analysed the RT-PCR reads with MiXCR anew, one entry per CDR3 protein. In the table there are approximately 490,000 distinct CDR3 sequences, 6.5% to 8% of which are singletons. Study-wide findings and caveats: A suggestion made by the authors is that each seasonal influenza vaccination recruits few new T cells.

The table lists this clonotype with a few counts. Its specificity is unknown. The TCR was taken from a man in his fifties or sixties who received an inactivated influenza vaccine. The sequencing here drew on PBMCs from blood, taken less than 30 months after vaccination.

The CDR3 reads CASSLTTNSYNSPLHF. Here the CDR3 DNA reads TGCGCCAGCAGCTTGACTACGAACTCCTATAATTCACCCCTCCACTTT. The J gene is TRBJ1-6, the V gene TRBV5-1; D remains unclear. The CDR3 has 16 amino acids. Germline CDR1 and CDR2: SGHRS and YFSETQ. V was pared by 1 base and J by 0 bases, with 8 bases between.